This T cell receptor (beta chain) was observed in a study of blood T cell repertoires in COVID-19. Study summary: T cells, B-cell-depleted T cells, or PBMCs provided the cDNA or gDNA that served as material.

Profiled with immunoSEQ multiplex PCR; TCRdb holds only in-frame clones, not every one. Of about 200,000 clones listed, roughly 82% were seen once; the top ten hold roughly 12%. Per germline, CDR1 SEHNR and CDR2 FQNEAQ (reference sequence). The CDR3 runs 15 residues. V was pared by 5 bases and J by 11 bases, with 22 bases between. Enrolled through a virtual design, the participants were between roughly 18 and 100 years of age and came from under 25 US areas. Membership in each cohort depended on participant-reported clinical history. Sequencing was carried out using PBMCs or T cells enriched from blood (not recorded which). The V and J genes are TRBV7-9 and TRBJ2-4, with a possible D match to TRBD1 (7 bases). This sequence originates from a man aged 40-49 years who had recovered from COVID-19. This chain's CDR3 is CASSIQGGPYAVQYF. For the CDR3, the DNA is TGTGCCAGCAGCATCCAGGGGGGACCATATGCCGTTCAGTACTTC.